The 14 T cell receptor beta chains listed next were all sequenced from one sample in a study of CD8 T cell repertoires and HIV-1 epitope variants. The repertoire was sequenced with immunoSEQ multiplex PCR; TCRdb's copy has only in-frame clones and lacks some. This sample has thousands of clones, with about 69% found just once. Their target antigens are unknown. The sample comprised cultured CD8+ T cells derived from PBMCs. These TCRs come from a male donor with HIV.

The chain employs TRBV28 and TRBJ2-2, with 7 bases identical to TRBD1. V shed 1 base, J shed 6 bases, and the junction held 5 bases outside the gene matches. The CDR3 runs 15 residues. Per germline, CDR1 MDHEN and CDR2 SYDVKM. CDR3 region: CASSLYRGDAGELFF. The CDR3 DNA is TGTGCCAGCAGTTTATACAGGGGCGACGCCGGGGAGCTGTTTTTT.

This chain joins TRBV5-4 and TRBJ2-3, with a tentative D call TRBD1 (7 bases). The CDR3 extends over 14 amino acids. Germline assignment: CDR1 SGHNT and CDR2 YYREEE (reference sequence). Between the trimmed V and J ends, which lost 2 bases and 4 bases, there was a span of 11 bases. CDR3 region: CASSFGGGADTQYF. CDR3 DNA: TGTGCCAGCAGCTTCGGAGGGGGCGCAGATACGCAGTATTTT.

V and J are TRBV5-1 and TRBJ1-1; D gene unclear. Trimming took off 0 bases at V and 0 bases at J, with 21 bases between the two ends. The CDR3 is made up of 19 amino acids. Germline V gives CDR1 SGHRS, CDR2 YFSETQ. The CDR3 bases are TGCGCCAGCAGCTTGGCCAGAAGCAATGCTAGACAACTGAACACTGAAGCTTTCTTT. Its translation is CASSLARSNARQLNTEAFF.

This clone occurred a few times. This chain connects TRBV28 to TRBJ1-1; possible D gene TRBD1, 6 bases. CDR3 length: 14 residues. With 3 bases removed from V and 5 bases from J, the gap between germline ends came to 13 bases. Per the germline V gene, CDR1 is MDHEN and CDR2 is SYDVKM. The chain's CDR3 is CASSLEGVLTEAFF. CDR3 bases: TGTGCCAGCAGTTTGGAGGGGGTTCTGACTGAAGCTTTCTTT.

This clone came up a few times. The chain carries TRBV5-6 and TRBJ2-1; D not resolved. CDR1 and CDR2 from the germline V gene are SGHDT and YYEEEE. The CDR3 contains 14 residues. Trimming left V 2 bases short and J 8 bases short, with 14 bases between. The CDR3 DNA follows: TGTGCCAGCAGCTTTAACCTCGACGGCTATGAGCAGTTCTTC. Residues: CASSFNLDGYEQFF.

The gene calls are TRBV15 and TRBJ2-5; perhaps TRBD1 as D (7 bases). The CDR3 length is 15 residues. V dropped 3 bases and J dropped 3 bases, with 14 bases sitting between them. Per the germline V gene, CDR1 is LNHNV and CDR2 is YYDKDF (reference sequence). The CDR3 here is CATSSARDREETQYF. The CDR3 DNA is TGTGCCACCAGCAGTGCGCGGGACAGAGAAGAGACCCAGTACTTC.

This clone has only a few counts. This sequence joins TRBV5-5 and TRBJ1-1; no clear D gene. Germline V CDR1 and CDR2: SGHKS, YYEKEE (reference sequence). There are 12 residues in the CDR3. Trimming removed 0 bases from V and 6 bases from J, with 6 bases in between. The CDR3 sequence: CASSLGYSEAFF. Written as DNA, the CDR3 is TGTGCCAGCAGCTTGGGGTACTCTGAAGCTTTCTTT.

The chain has TRBV7-9 and TRBJ2-1, with 10 bases lining up with TRBD1. Germline lookup yields CDR1 SEHNR and CDR2 FQNEAQ (reference sequence). Losses at the gene ends were 9 bases for V and 2 bases for J; bases not matched to a gene: 7. This CDR3 region has 15 residues. The CDR3 DNA reads TGTGCCAGTTCCTCAGGACAGGGGGCCTACAATGAGCAGTTCTTC. Amino acids: CASSSGQGAYNEQFF.

This clone was observed a handful of times. The rearrangement uses TRBV7-2 and TRBJ1-5, with D unclear. CDR1 is SGHTA, CDR2 FQGNSA, per germline. The germline V and J ends were trimmed by 2 bases and 4 bases, with 6 bases remaining between them. The CDR3 is made up of 13 amino acids. For the CDR3, the DNA is TGTGCCAGCAGCTTACGGCCTAATCAGCCCCAGCATTTT. It codes for CASSLRPNQPQHF. The full variable domain, in which reference TRBV7-2 and TRBJ1-5 provide the parts outside the CDR3, is GAGVSQSPSNKVTEKGKDVELRCDPISGHTALYWYRQSLGQGLEFLIYFQGNSAPDKSGLPSDRFSAERTGGSVSTLTIQRTQQEDSAVYLCASSLRPNQPQHFGDGTRLSIL.

V usage is TRBV30 and J usage is TRBJ1-5; D possibly corresponds to TRBD1 (5 bases). Trimming pared 2 bases from V and 5 bases from J, leaving 10 bases between. This CDR3 contains 13 residues. CDR1 GTSNPN and CDR2 SVGIG come from the germline V gene (reference sequence). CDR3 DNA sequence: TGTGCCTGGAGTCCCCGGGGGGATCAGCCCCAGCATTTT. Translating it yields CAWSPRGDQPQHF.

This clone was detected a few times. V and J are TRBV7-2 and TRBJ2-1; TRBD1 matches at 9 bases. V was clipped by 8 bases and J by 4 bases; unmatched bases: 3. This CDR3 spans 13 amino acids. From germline, CDR1 is SGHTA and CDR2 FQGNSA. CDR3 DNA sequence: TGTGCCAGCTCCGGGACAGGGTACAATGAGCAGTTCTTC. Its protein is CASSGTGYNEQFF.

The rearrangement joins TRBV6-5 to TRBJ2-5; 11 nucleotides agree with TRBD1. Germline V gene lookup returns CDR1 MNHEY and CDR2 SVGAGI. The V segment lost 5 bases and the J segment 5 bases; nucleotides outside the gene matches: 7. The CDR3 runs to 15 residues. CDR3 region: CASSTGDRGSETQYF. For the CDR3, the DNA is TGTGCCAGCAGTACGGGGGACAGGGGGTCGGAGACCCAGTACTTC.

The chain is built from TRBV19 and TRBJ2-7; TRBD1 aligns across 11 bases. The V segment lost 10 bases and the J segment 7 bases; nucleotides outside the gene matches: 6. Germline V lookup: CDR1 LNHDA, CDR2 SQIVND (reference sequence). This CDR3 comprises 12 residues. The CDR3: CATRTGGGEQYF. Here the CDR3 DNA reads TGTGCCACCCGGACAGGGGGCGGAGAGCAGTACTTC.

The V call is TRBV9, the J call TRBJ2-5; 9 bases map to TRBD2. Losses at the gene ends were 0 bases for V and 5 bases for J; bases not matched to a gene: 5. Germline V CDR1 and CDR2: SGDLS, YYNGEE. The CDR3 is 15 residues long. The DNA for the CDR3 is TGTGCCAGCAGCGTAGCTTCGAGCGGGGGGGAGACCCAGTACTTC. It yields the protein CASSVASSGGETQYF.